The entry below describes one TCR beta chain. As yet, its antigen is unknown. A much larger clone lies one base from this, so it may be a read error. Researchers generated TCR beta cDNA from approximately 450 ng of total RNA, relying on a constant-region primer. Investigators got TCR beta libraries out of three nested multiplex PCR rounds, done with slightly modified ARM-PCR. Forward primers for TRBV1-TRBV30 and a C-beta reverse primer served the first two PCR rounds, at roughly 10 cycles each. TCRdb fed the multiplex PCR reads into MiXCR, producing one record per CDR3 protein. The table lists under 200,000 distinct CDR3 sequences, almost 65% of them singletons, with roughly 6.8% in the top ten. This record belongs to a study of tumor-infiltrating lymphocytes in primary liver carcinoma. Whole-study context: Men and women, 30 to 69 years of age, made up the patients.

The study extracted blood RNA from unsorted whole blood and also extracted germline DNA. Broader study findings: Tumors and blood were compared for top-250-clone fraction, and tumors had the significantly higher value (p = 0.039).

V lost 7 bases, J lost 3 bases, and 13 bases lay in between. The CDR3 is made up of 14 amino acids. The receptor comes from a woman aged 55-69 years with primary liver carcinoma and hepatitis B virus infection. Sequencing was done on a sample of peripheral blood. The gene calls are TRBV12-3 or TRBV12-4 and TRBJ1-5, with D perhaps matching TRBD1 (6 bases). As DNA, the CDR3 is TGTGCCAGCATCCGAGACAGGCTCAATCAGCCCCAGCATTTT. Its protein product is CASIRDRLNQPQHF.